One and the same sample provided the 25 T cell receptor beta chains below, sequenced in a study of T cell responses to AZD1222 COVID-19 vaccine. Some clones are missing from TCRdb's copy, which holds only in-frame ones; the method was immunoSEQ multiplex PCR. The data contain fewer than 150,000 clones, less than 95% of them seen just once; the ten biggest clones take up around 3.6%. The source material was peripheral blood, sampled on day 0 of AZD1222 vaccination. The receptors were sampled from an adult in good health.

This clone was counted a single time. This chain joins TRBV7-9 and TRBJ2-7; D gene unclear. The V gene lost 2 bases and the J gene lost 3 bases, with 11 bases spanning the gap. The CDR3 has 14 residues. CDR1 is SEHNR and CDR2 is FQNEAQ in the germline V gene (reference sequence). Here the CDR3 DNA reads TGTGCCAGCAGCTTAATTGACTTTGACTACGAGCAGTACTTC. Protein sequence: CASSLIDFDYEQYF.

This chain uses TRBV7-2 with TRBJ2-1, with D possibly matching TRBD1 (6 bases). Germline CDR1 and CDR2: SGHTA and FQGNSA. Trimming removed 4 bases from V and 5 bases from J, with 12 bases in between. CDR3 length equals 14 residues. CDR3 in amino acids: CASSSSGHNNEQFF. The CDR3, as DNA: TGTGCCAGCAGCTCCTCGGGACACAACAATGAGCAGTTCTTC.

The CDR3 sequence is CASSLDSPDTDTQYF. As DNA, the CDR3 is TGCGCCAGCAGCTTGGACTCGCCGGACACAGATACGCAGTATTTT. The rearrangement uses TRBV5-1 and TRBJ2-3; D unclear. V was clipped by 0 bases and J by 2 bases, with 10 bases between them. The CDR3 is 15 amino acids. Germline assignment: CDR1 SGHRS and CDR2 YFSETQ. The full variable domain, in which reference TRBV5-1 and TRBJ2-3 provide the parts outside the CDR3, is KAGVTQTPRYLIKTRGQQVTLSCSPISGHRSVSWYQQTPGQGLQFLFEYFSETQRNKGNFPGRFSGRQFSNSRSEMNVSTLELGDSALYLCASSLDSPDTDTQYFGPGTRLTVL.

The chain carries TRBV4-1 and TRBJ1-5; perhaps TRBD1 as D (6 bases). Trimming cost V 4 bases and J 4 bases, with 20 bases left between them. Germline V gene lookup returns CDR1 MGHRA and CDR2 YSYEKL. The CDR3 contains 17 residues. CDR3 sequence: CASSRELDRPQNQPQHF. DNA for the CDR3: TGCGCCAGCAGCCGGGAACTGGACAGACCACAGAATCAGCCCCAGCATTTT.

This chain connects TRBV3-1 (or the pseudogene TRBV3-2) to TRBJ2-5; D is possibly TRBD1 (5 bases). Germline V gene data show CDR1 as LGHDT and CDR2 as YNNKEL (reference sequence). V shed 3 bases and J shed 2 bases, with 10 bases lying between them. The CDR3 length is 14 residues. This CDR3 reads CASSQGQQQETQYF. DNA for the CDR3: TGTGCCAGCAGCCAGGGGCAGCAACAAGAGACCCAGTACTTC.

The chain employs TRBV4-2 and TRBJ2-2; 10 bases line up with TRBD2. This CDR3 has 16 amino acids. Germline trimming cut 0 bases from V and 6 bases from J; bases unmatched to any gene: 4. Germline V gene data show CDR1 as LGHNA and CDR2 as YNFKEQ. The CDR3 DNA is TGTGCCAGCAGCCAAGAGGGGCTAGCGGGGGCCGGGGAGCTGTTTTTT. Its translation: CASSQEGLAGAGELFF.

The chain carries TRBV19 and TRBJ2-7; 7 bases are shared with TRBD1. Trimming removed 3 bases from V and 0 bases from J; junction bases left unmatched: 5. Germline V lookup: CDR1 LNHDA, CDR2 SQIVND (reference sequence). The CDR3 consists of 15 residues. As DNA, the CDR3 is TGTGCCAGTAGTATGGGGACAGACCTCTCCTACGAGCAGTACTTC. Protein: CASSMGTDLSYEQYF.

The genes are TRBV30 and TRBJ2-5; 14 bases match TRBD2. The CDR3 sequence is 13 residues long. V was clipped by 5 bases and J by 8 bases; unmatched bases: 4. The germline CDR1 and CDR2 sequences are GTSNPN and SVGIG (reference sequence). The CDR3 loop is CAWETSGGGTQYF. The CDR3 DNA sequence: TGTGCCTGGGAGACTAGCGGGGGGGGAACCCAGTACTTC.

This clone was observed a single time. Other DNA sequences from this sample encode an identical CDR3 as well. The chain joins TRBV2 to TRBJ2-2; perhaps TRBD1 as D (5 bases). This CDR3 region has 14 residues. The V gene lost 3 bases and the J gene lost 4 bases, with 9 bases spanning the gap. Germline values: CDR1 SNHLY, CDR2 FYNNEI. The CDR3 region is CASSEARVTGELFF. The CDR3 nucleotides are TGTGCCAGCAGTGAGGCCAGGGTCACCGGGGAGCTGTTTTTT. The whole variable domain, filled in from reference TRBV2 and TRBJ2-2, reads EPEVTQTPSHQVTQMGQEVILRCVPISNHLYFYWYRQILGQKVEFLVSFYNNEISEKSEIFDDQFSVERPDGSNFTLKIRSTKLEDSAMYFCASSEARVTGELFFGEGSRLTVL.

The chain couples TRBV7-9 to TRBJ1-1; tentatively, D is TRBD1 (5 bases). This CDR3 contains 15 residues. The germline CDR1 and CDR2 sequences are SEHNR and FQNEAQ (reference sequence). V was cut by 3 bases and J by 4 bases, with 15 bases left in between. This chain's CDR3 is CASSFLLGTGTEAFF. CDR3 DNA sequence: TGTGCCAGCAGCTTTTTGTTAGGGACGGGCACTGAAGCTTTCTTT.

In DNA form, the CDR3 reads TGTGCCATCAGCGAAGGAGACAGGGATGACAATGAGCAGTTCTTC. This encodes CAISEGDRDDNEQFF. The genes are TRBV10-3 and TRBJ2-1, with TRBD1 matching 7 bases. J was trimmed by 5 bases and V by 6 bases; bases with no gene match: 10. CDR1 is ENHRY, CDR2 SYGVKD, per germline. There are 15 residues in the CDR3.

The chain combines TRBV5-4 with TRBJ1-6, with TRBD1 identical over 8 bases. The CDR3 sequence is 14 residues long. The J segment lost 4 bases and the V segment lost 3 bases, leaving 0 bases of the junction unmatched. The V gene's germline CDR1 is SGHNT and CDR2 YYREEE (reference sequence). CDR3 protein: CASSWDRYNSPLHF. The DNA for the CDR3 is TGTGCCAGCAGCTGGGACAGGTATAATTCACCCCTCCACTTT.

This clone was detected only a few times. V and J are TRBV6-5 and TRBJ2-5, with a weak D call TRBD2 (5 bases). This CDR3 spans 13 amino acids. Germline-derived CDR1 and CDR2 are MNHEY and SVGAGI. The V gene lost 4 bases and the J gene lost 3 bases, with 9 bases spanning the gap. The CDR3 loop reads CASSFTREETQYF. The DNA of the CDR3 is TGTGCCAGCAGTTTTACTAGAGAAGAGACCCAGTACTTC.

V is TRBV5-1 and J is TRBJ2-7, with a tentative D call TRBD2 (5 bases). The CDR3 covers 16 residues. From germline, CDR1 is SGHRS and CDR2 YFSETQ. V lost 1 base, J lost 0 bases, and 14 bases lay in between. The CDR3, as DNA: TGCGCCAGCAGCTTGCCCGCCGGGATAAGCTCCTACGAGCAGTACTTC. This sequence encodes CASSLPAGISSYEQYF.

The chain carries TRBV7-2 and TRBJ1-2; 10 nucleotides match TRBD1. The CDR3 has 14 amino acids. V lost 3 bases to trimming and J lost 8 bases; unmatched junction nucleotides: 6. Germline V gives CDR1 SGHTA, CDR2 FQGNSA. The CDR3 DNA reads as TGTGCCAGCAGCTTGCGACAGGGGGCTAGGGGCTACACCTTC. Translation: CASSLRQGARGYTF.

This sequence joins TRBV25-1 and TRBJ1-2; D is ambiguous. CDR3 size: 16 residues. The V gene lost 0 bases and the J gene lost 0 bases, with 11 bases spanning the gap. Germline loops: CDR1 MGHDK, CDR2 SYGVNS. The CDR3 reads CASSEYRRLANYGYTF. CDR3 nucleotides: TGTGCCAGCAGTGAATACAGGAGATTAGCTAACTATGGCTACACCTTC.

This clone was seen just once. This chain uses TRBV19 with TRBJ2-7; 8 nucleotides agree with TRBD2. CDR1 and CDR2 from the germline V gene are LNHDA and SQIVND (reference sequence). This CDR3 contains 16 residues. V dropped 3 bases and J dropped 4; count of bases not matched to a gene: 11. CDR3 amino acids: CASSMARGAVGYEQYF. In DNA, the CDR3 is TGTGCCAGTAGTATGGCGCGGGGGGCCGTCGGGTACGAGCAGTACTTC.

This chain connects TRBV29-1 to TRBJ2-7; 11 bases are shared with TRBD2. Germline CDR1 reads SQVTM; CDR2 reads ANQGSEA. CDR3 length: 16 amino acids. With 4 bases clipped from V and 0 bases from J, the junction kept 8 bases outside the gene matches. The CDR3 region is CSVVGSGRASSYEQYF. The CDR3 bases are TGCAGCGTTGTGGGTAGCGGGAGGGCGAGCTCCTACGAGCAGTACTTC.

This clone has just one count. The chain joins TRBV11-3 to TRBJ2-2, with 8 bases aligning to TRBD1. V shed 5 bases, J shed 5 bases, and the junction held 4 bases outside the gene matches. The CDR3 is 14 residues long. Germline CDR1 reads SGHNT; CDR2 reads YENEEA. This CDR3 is CASSPRQGTGELFF. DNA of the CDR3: TGTGCCAGCAGCCCTCGACAGGGGACCGGGGAGCTGTTTTTT.

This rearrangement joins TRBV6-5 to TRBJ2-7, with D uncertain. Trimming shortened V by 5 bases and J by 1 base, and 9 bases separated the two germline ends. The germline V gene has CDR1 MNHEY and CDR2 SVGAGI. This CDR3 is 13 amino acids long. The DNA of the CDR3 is TGTGCCAGCAGTCTCCCTAGTTCCTACGAGCAGTACTTC. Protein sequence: CASSLPSSYEQYF.

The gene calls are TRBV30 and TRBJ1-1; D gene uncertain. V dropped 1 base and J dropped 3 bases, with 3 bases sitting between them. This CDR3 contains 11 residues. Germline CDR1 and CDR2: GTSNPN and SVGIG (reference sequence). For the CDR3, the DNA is TGTGCCTGGAGTGATGACACTGAAGCTTTCTTT. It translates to CAWSDDTEAFF.

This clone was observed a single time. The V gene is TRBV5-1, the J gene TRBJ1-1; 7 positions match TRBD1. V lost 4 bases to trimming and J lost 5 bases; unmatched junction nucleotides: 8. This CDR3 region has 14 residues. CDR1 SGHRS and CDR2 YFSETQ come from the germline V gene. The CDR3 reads CASSGSTGRTEAFF. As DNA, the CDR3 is TGCGCCAGCAGCGGGTCGACAGGGCGGACTGAAGCTTTCTTT.

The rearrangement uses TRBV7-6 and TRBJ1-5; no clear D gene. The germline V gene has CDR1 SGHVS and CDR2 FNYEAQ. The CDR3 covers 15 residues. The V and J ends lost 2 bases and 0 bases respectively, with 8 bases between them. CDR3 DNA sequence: TGTGCCAGCAGCTTAATGTCCGGTAGCAATCAGCCCCAGCATTTT. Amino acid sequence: CASSLMSGSNQPQHF.

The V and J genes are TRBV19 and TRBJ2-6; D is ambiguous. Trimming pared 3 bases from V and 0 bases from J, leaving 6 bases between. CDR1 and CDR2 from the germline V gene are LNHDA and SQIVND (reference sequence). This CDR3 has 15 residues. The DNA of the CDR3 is TGTGCCAGTAGTATCGGGCTCTCTGGGGCCAACGTCCTGACTTTC. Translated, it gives CASSIGLSGANVLTF.

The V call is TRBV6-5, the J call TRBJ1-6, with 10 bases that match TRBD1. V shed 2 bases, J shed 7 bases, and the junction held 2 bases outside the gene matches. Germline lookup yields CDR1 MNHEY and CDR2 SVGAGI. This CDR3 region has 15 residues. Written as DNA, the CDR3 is TGTGCCAGCAGTTACCGGACAGGGGGAAATTCACCCCTCCACTTT. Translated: CASSYRTGGNSPLHF.